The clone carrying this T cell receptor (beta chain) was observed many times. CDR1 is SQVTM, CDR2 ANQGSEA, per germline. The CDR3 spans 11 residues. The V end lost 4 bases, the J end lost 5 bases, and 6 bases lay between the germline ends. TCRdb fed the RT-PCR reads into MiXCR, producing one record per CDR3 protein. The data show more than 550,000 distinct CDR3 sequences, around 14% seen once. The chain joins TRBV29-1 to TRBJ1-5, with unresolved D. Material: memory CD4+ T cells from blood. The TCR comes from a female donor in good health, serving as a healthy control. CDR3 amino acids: CSVGSDQPQHF. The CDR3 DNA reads TGCAGCGTTGGAAGCGATCAGCCCCAGCATTTT.